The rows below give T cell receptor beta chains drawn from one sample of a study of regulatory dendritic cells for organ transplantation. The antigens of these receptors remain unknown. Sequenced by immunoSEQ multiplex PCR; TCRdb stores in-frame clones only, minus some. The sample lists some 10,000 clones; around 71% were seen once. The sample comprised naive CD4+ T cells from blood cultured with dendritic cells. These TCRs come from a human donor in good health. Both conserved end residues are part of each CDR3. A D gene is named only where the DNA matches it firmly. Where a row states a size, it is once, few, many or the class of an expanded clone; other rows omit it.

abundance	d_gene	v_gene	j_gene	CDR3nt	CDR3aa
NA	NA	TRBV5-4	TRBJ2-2	TGTGCCAGCAGCTTGGAGGACTACTCCCTCACCGGGGAGCTGTTTTTT	CASSLEDYSLTGELFF
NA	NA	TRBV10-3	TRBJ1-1	TGTGCCATCAGTGAGGGGGGGGCTATACAATGGAACACTGAAGCTTTCTTT	CAISEGGAIQWNTEAFF
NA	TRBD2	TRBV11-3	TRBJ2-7	TGTGCCAGCAGCGGGGGGGACTCTCCCTACGAGCAGTACTTC	CASSGGDSPYEQYF
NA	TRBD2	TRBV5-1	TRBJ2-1	TGCGCCAGCAGCTTGGGTAGCGGGGGGCCATATAATGAGCAGTTCTTC	CASSLGSGGPYNEQFF
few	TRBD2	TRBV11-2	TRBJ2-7	TGTGCCAGCAGCTTAGGAGGGACTAGCGTCTACGAGCAGTACTTC	CASSLGGTSVYEQYF
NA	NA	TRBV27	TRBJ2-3	TGTGCCAGCAGTTCCCGACCGGGACTTCGAACAGATACGCAGTATTTT	CASSSRPGLRTDTQYF
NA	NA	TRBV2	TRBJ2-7	TGTGCCAGCACCCGACGGGGCAGGGGCGAAGGAGAGCAGTACTTC	CASTRRGRGEGEQYF
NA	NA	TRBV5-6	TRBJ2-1	TGTGCCAGCAGCTTACAGAAGGGGTGGAATGAGCAGTTCTTC	CASSLQKGWNEQFF
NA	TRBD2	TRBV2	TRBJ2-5	TGTGCCAGCAGCCTAGGACTAGCGGGCGCCCAAGAGACCCAGTACTTC	CASSLGLAGAQETQYF
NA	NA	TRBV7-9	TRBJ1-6	TGTGCCAGCAGCTTAGACGGTTACTATAATTCACCCCTCCACTTT	CASSLDGYYNSPLHF
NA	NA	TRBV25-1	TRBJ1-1	TGTGCCAGCAGTGAATACGGACAGAAGAACACTGAAGCTTTCTTT	CASSEYGQKNTEAFF
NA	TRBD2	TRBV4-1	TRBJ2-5	TGCGCCAGCAGCCCTCGCCCTCTAGCGGGGGGGCCGGAGACCCAGTACTTC	CASSPRPLAGGPETQYF
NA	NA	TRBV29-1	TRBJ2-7	TGCAGCGTTGTGAGGGACAATCCCCCCTACGAGCAGTACTTC	CSVVRDNPPYEQYF
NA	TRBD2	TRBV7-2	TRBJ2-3	TGTGCCAGCAGCCCGGGACTAGCCGCAGATACGCAGTATTTT	CASSPGLAADTQYF
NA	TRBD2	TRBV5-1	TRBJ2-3	TGCGCCAGCAGGGTAGCGGGGGCAGATACGCAGTATTTT	CASRVAGADTQYF
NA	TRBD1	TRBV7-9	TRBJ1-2	TGTGCCAGCAGCTTGCGCGACAGGGGGGATGGCTACACCTTC	CASSLRDRGDGYTF
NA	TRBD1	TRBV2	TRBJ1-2	TGTGCCAGCAGGGCCACCGGGACAGGGATTGTATATGGCTACACCTTC	CASRATGTGIVYGYTF
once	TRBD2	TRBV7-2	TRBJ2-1	TGTGCCAGCAGCTTAGGCGGGGGGTACAATGAGCAGTTCTTC	CASSLGGGYNEQFF
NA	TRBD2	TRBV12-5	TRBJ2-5	TGTGCTAGTGGTTTGGTATCAGCGGGGGGGCCGGAGACCCAGTACTTC	CASGLVSAGGPETQYF
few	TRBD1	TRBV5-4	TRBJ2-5	TGTGCCAGCAGCTTCCGACAGGGGTACCAAGAGACCCAGTACTTC	CASSFRQGYQETQYF
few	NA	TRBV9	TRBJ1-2	TGTGCCAGCAGCGTAGGGCAGGGGTACTATGGCTACACCTTC	CASSVGQGYYGYTF
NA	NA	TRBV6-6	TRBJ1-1	TGTGCCAGCCGACCCGAGGTCCCTGGCACTGAAGCTTTCTTT	CASRPEVPGTEAFF
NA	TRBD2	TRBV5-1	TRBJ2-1	TGCGCCAGCAGCTATAGCGGGGGGGCCTCTGTCTACAATGAGCAGTTCTTC	CASSYSGGASVYNEQFF
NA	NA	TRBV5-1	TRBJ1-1	TGCGCCAGCAGCGTGGAGCTAGCGGACACTGAAGCTTTCTTT	CASSVELADTEAFF
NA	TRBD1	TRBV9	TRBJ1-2	TGTGCCAGCAGCGTAGGAGGGACAGCTTATGGCTACACCTTC	CASSVGGTAYGYTF
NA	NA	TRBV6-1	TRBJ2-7	TGTGCCAGCAGGGCCGTGTCGGGGAGCTCCTACGAGCAGTACTTC	CASRAVSGSSYEQYF
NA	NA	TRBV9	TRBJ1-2	TGTGCCAGCAGCGTACCTCTCCCGGGGGGCTCCCATGGCTACACCTTC	CASSVPLPGGSHGYTF
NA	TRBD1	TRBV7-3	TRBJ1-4	TGTGCCAGCAGCTTATCCGGGACAGGGGGTGAAAAACTGTTTTTT	CASSLSGTGGEKLFF
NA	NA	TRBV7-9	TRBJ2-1	TGTGCCAGCAGCCCGTGGACCCTACGGGGAAGTTACAATGAGCAGTTCTTC	CASSPWTLRGSYNEQFF
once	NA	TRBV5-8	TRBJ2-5	TGTGCCAGCAGCCGGGGGATCGACGGAGAGACCCAGTACTTC	CASSRGIDGETQYF
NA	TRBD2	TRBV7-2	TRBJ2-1	TGTGCCAGCAGCTTAGCGGCGGGGGGCACCTACAATGAGCAGTTCTTC	CASSLAAGGTYNEQFF
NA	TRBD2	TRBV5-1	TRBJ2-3	TGCGCCAGCAGCATTAGCGGGGGGATAGATACGCAGTATTTT	CASSISGGIDTQYF
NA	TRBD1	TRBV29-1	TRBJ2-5	TGCAGCATAAGGACCGGGACAGAAGAGACCCAGTACTTC	CSIRTGTEETQYF
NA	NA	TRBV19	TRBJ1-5	TGTGCCAGTACGACCCTAAGGGGTCAGCCCCAGCATTTT	CASTTLRGQPQHF
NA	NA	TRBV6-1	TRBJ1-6	TGTGCCAGCAGTGACGAGACAATTTCACCCCTCCACTTT	CASSDETISPLHF
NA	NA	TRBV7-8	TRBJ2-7	TGTGCCAGCAGCCCGGTTCGAGAAGCTCGCCACGAGCAGTACTTC	CASSPVREARHEQYF
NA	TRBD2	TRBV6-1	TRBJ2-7	TGTGCCAGCAGTGAACGATCGGCGGGGGGGAACTACGAGCAGTACTTC	CASSERSAGGNYEQYF
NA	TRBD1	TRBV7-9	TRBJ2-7	TGTGCCAGCAGTCGGGGACAGGGGGCCTACGAGCAGTACTTC	CASSRGQGAYEQYF
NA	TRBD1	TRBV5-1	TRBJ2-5	TGCGCCAGCAGCTTGGAGGGACAGGGACGAGAGACCCAGTACTTC	CASSLEGQGRETQYF
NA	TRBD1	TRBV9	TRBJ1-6	TGTGCCAGCAGCGAGAGCTCGGGACAGGGGTTCTCCTATAATTCACCCCTCCACTTT	CASSESSGQGFSYNSPLHF
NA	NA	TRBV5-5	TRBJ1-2	TGTGCCAGCAGCTTTGTACCGGAGAACTATGGCTACACCTTC	CASSFVPENYGYTF
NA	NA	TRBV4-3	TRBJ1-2	TGCGCCAGCAGCCAAGAAAGGGGGGGCGGCAACTATGGCTACACCTTC	CASSQERGGGNYGYTF
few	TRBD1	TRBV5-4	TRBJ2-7	TGTGCCAGCAGCTTCTCCGGGACAGGGGCCCACGAGCAGTACTTC	CASSFSGTGAHEQYF
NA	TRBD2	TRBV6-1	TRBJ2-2	TGTGCCAGCAGTGAAGGGGGGACTAGCGGACCTTCGGGCGGGGAGCTGTTTTTT	CASSEGGTSGPSGGELFF
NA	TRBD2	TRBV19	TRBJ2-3	TGTGCCAGTAGTACACCTAGCGGGAAAATCACAGATACGCAGTATTTT	CASSTPSGKITDTQYF
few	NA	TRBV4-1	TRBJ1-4	TGCGCCAGCAGCTTAAAGGGGGAAAAACTGTTTTTT	CASSLKGEKLFF
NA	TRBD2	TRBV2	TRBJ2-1	TGTGCCAGCAGGGTAGCGGGGGGTGATGAGCAGTTCTTC	CASRVAGGDEQFF
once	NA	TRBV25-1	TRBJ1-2	TGTGCCAGCAGCGGTGGGGGGGGCTACACCTTC	CASSGGGGYTF
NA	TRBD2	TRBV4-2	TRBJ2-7	TGTGCCAGCAGCCAAGCTGGGACTAGCGGGGGGTCCTACGAGCAGTACTTC	CASSQAGTSGGSYEQYF
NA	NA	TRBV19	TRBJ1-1	TGTGCCAGTAGTATAGGGACACCGAACACTGAAGCTTTCTTT	CASSIGTPNTEAFF
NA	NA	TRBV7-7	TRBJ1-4	TGTGCCAGCAGCGCCGTAGCAAATGAAAAACTGTTTTTT	CASSAVANEKLFF